These 30 T cell receptor beta chains share one sample of origin, sequenced in a study of human versus mouse CDR3 diversity and MHC coevolution. Libraries were prepared by immunoSEQ multiplex PCR; TCRdb keeps only in-frame clonotypes and omits some of them. Of 75,000 to 90,000 clones in the sample, around 93% were seen once. Sequenced material: naive CD4+ T cells from blood. The subset: CD45RO-negative CD62L-positive naive CD4 T cells. The receptors stem from a person aged 30 to 69 in good health.

This chain links TRBV7-3 with TRBJ2-1; 11 bases are shared with TRBD2. The germline CDR1 and CDR2 sequences are SGHTA and FQGTGA. J was trimmed by 7 bases and V by 5 bases; bases with no gene match: 10. This CDR3 has 16 residues. As DNA, the CDR3 is TGTGCCAGCAGCCGCACCGGGACTAGCGGTAGAAATGAGCAGTTCTTC. Translated: CASSRTGTSGRNEQFF.

The rearrangement links TRBV30 to TRBJ2-1; 11 nucleotides match TRBD1. The CDR3 covers 15 residues. Germline assignment: CDR1 GTSNPN and CDR2 SVGIG (reference sequence). V dropped 5 bases and J dropped 4; count of bases not matched to a gene: 7. CDR3 residues: CAWVTGTGGYNEQFF. CDR3 in DNA: TGTGCCTGGGTCACCGGGACAGGGGGTTACAATGAGCAGTTCTTC.

The gene calls are TRBV5-4 and TRBJ2-5; 7 bases map to TRBD1. Germline-derived CDR1 and CDR2 are SGHNT and YYREEE (reference sequence). V lost 4 bases to trimming and J lost 6 bases; unmatched junction nucleotides: 12. The CDR3 totals 15 residues. In DNA form, the CDR3 reads TGTGCCAGCAGCCCCGGGACAGAGCTTGTGCAGACCCAGTACTTC. Amino acid sequence: CASSPGTELVQTQYF.

Written as DNA, the CDR3 is TGTGCCAGCAGGGGAATCGACAGGGCGGGGGGCTACACCTTC. This sequence encodes CASRGIDRAGGYTF. V is TRBV7-8 and J is TRBJ1-2; 7 bases match TRBD1. Germline assignment: CDR1 SGHVS and CDR2 FQNEAQ. The CDR3 totals 14 residues. Trimming cost V 6 bases and J 8 bases; bases outside gene matches: 12. The whole variable domain, remainder taken from reference TRBV7-8 and TRBJ1-2, is GAGVSQSPRYKVAKRGQDVALRCDPISGHVSLFWYQQALGQGPEFLTYFQNEAQLDKSGLPSDRFFAERPEGSVSTLKIQRTQQEDSAVYLCASRGIDRAGGYTFGSGTRLTVV.

The chain carries TRBV9 and TRBJ2-1; 9 bases agree with TRBD2. Unmatched junction bases numbered 11, after V lost 6 bases and J lost 4 bases. The CDR3 extends over 16 amino acids. Germline V gene data show CDR1 as SGDLS and CDR2 as YYNGEE. CDR3 residues: CASNRGGLAGYNEQFF. As DNA, the CDR3 is TGTGCCAGCAACAGAGGGGGGCTAGCGGGGTACAATGAGCAGTTCTTC.

The rearrangement links TRBV19 to TRBJ2-7; TRBD2 matches at 11 bases. Germline CDR1 LNHDA, CDR2 SQIVND (reference sequence). V lost 5 bases, J lost 4 bases, and 7 bases stayed unmatched. The CDR3 contains 15 residues. CDR3 sequence reads: CASSSPGLAAYEQYF. CDR3 sequence (DNA): TGTGCCAGTAGTTCTCCGGGACTAGCGGCTTACGAGCAGTACTTC.

This CDR3 is CASSQGWAGGVNEQFF. The DNA of the CDR3 is TGTGCCAGCAGCCAAGGTTGGGCGGGAGGTGTGAATGAGCAGTTCTTC. The V and J genes are TRBV4-2 and TRBJ2-1; 8 bases match TRBD2. CDR3 size: 16 residues. V trimming: 1 base; J trimming: 7 bases; junction bases outside the gene matches: 9. Germline V gene sequence: CDR1 LGHNA, CDR2 YNFKEQ.

This chain links TRBV9 with TRBJ2-3; D perhaps matches TRBD2 (5 bases). Germline CDR1 is SGDLS and CDR2 is YYNGEE. This CDR3 comprises 17 residues. V shed 4 bases and J shed 5 bases, with 23 bases lying between them. This chain's CDR3 is CASSPSGGRRGGDTQYF. The CDR3 bases are TGTGCCAGCAGCCCCTCCGGCGGGCGGCGAGGAGGAGATACGCAGTATTTT. The whole variable domain, filled in from reference TRBV9 and TRBJ2-3, reads DSGVTQTPKHLITATGQRVTLRCSPRSGDLSVYWYQQSLDQGLQFLIQYYNGEERAKGNILERFSAQQFPDLHSELNLSSLELGDSALYFCASSPSGGRRGGDTQYFGPGTRLTVL.

A single count supports this clone. The chain links TRBV19 to TRBJ2-7; TRBD1 aligns across 7 bases. The ends lost 4 bases at V and 3 bases at J; junction bases unmatched: 6. Germline CDR1 LNHDA, CDR2 SQIVND (reference sequence). The CDR3 has 14 residues. The CDR3 spells CASSTTRDSYEQYF. The CDR3, as DNA: TGTGCCAGTAGTACAACCCGGGACAGCTACGAGCAGTACTTC. Using reference TRBV19 and TRBJ2-7 for the parts outside the CDR3, the full variable domain is DGGITQSPKYLFRKEGQNVTLSCEQNLNHDAMYWYRQDPGQGLRLIYYSQIVNDFQKGDIAEGYSVSREKKESFPLTVTSAQKNPTAFYLCASSTTRDSYEQYFGPGTRLTVT.

The V and J genes are TRBV19 and TRBJ2-3; 9 bases align to TRBD1. Trimming removed 5 bases from V and 4 bases from J; junction bases left unmatched: 10. Germline V CDR1 and CDR2: LNHDA, SQIVND (reference sequence). The CDR3 consists of 16 residues. The CDR3 region has the DNA TGTGCCAGTAGTGCGGGACAGGGTAGTGGGGCAGATACGCAGTATTTT. It yields the protein CASSAGQGSGADTQYF.

CDR3 nucleotide sequence: TGTGCCAGCAGCCAAACCAGGGGCGGGAACACCGGGGAGCTGTTTTTT. As protein: CASSQTRGGNTGELFF. The chain couples TRBV27 to TRBJ2-2, with D tentatively TRBD1 (6 bases). Germline assignment: CDR1 MNHEY and CDR2 SMNVEV (reference sequence). Trimming shortened V by 6 bases and J by 1 base, and 15 bases separated the two germline ends. The CDR3 is 16 amino acids.

This rearrangement joins TRBV6-5 to TRBJ2-5, with D possibly being TRBD1 (5 bases). The J call may be incorrect, as the DNA end agrees better with TRBJ2-7. The CDR3 contains 15 residues. CDR1 is MNHEY, CDR2 SVGAGI, per germline. This CDR3 reads CASSYDLEGAYEQYF. The CDR3 nucleotides are TGTGCCAGCAGTTACGATTTAGAAGGGGCCTACGAGCAGTACTTC.

This chain joins TRBV30 and TRBJ1-1, with D tentatively TRBD1 (5 bases). Germline CDR1 reads GTSNPN; CDR2 reads SVGIG (reference sequence). Trimming removed 4 bases at V and 5 bases at J, with 14 bases between. The CDR3 sequence is 13 residues long. The CDR3 nucleotides read TGTGCCTGGACAGGGCGGAAAGGGACTGAAGCTTTCTTT. Translating gives CAWTGRKGTEAFF.

CDR3 nucleotides: TGTGCCAGCAGTTTCGGGACAAGATCCTACGAGCAGTACTTC. Translation: CASSFGTRSYEQYF. This chain uses TRBV28 with TRBJ2-5; D possibly corresponds to TRBD1 (6 bases). The J call is uncertain, as TRBJ2-7 better fits the DNA end. Germline V gene data show CDR1 as MDHEN and CDR2 as SYDVKM. The length of the CDR3 is 14 residues.

The V gene is TRBV19, the J gene TRBJ2-1; 9 nucleotides line up with TRBD1. The CDR3 has 18 amino acids. The ends lost 5 bases at V and 7 bases at J; junction bases unmatched: 18. In germline, CDR1 is LNHDA, CDR2 SQIVND (reference sequence). CDR3 region: CASSHTGTGISFRNEQFF. Written as DNA, the CDR3 is TGTGCCAGTAGTCATACCGGGACAGGGATCAGCTTTCGGAATGAGCAGTTCTTC.

The rearrangement uses TRBV19 and TRBJ1-2; a weak D match, TRBD1 (6 bases). The CDR3 is 14 residues long. Germline CDR1 reads LNHDA; CDR2 reads SQIVND (reference sequence). Trimming stripped 0 bases from V and 3 bases from J, with 8 bases between. For the CDR3, the DNA is TGTGCCAGTAGTATAGACAGGGGACACTATGGCTACACCTTC. Amino acid sequence: CASSIDRGHYGYTF.

This clone was counted once. The genes are TRBV9 and TRBJ2-1; D is unresolved. Germline V lookup: CDR1 SGDLS, CDR2 YYNGEE. Trimming removed 0 bases from V and 0 bases from J, with 19 bases in between. The CDR3 contains 19 residues. The CDR3 loop reads CASSVGWASSGDSYNEQFF. Written as DNA, the CDR3 is TGTGCCAGCAGCGTAGGATGGGCTTCCTCCGGTGACTCCTACAATGAGCAGTTCTTC. The full variable domain, completed using reference TRBV9 and TRBJ2-1, is DSGVTQTPKHLITATGQRVTLRCSPRSGDLSVYWYQQSLDQGLQFLIQYYNGEERAKGNILERFSAQQFPDLHSELNLSSLELGDSALYFCASSVGWASSGDSYNEQFFGPGTRLTVL.

The rearrangement joins TRBV11-2 to TRBJ2-5; D gene unclear. The CDR3 runs to 13 residues. Trimming pared 7 bases from V and 4 bases from J, leaving 13 bases between. Germline V gives CDR1 SGHAT, CDR2 FQNNGV. CDR3: CASTPPNGETQYF. CDR3 nucleotides: TGTGCCAGCACCCCCCCAAACGGAGAGACCCAGTACTTC. The variable domain in full, completed from reference TRBV11-2 and TRBJ2-5, reads EAGVAQSPRYKIIEKRQSVAFWCNPISGHATLYWYQQILGQGPKLLIQFQNNGVVDDSQLPKDRFSAERLKGVDSTLKIQPAKLEDSAVYLCASTPPNGETQYFGPGTRLLVL.

The rearrangement uses TRBV6-1 and TRBJ2-5, with 12 bases lining up with TRBD1. The V gene end was trimmed by 4 bases and the J gene end by 11 bases; junction bases not matched to a gene: 8. The CDR3 has 14 residues. Per germline, CDR1 MNHNS and CDR2 SASEGT. The CDR3 DNA sequence: TGTGCCAGCAGTGGGGGACAGGGGGCTCGGGAGCAGTACTTC. Amino acid sequence: CASSGGQGAREQYF.

This clone appeared once. This rearrangement joins TRBV9 to TRBJ1-4, with D tentatively TRBD1 (6 bases). This CDR3 is 14 amino acids long. Germline CDR1 and CDR2: SGDLS and YYNGEE. The V gene lost 4 bases and the J gene lost 8 bases, with 15 bases spanning the gap. This chain's CDR3 is CASSRGGWYEKLFF. The CDR3 bases are TGTGCCAGCAGCAGGGGGGGCTGGTACGAAAAACTGTTTTTT.

The chain employs TRBV5-1 and TRBJ1-3; 7 nucleotides line up with TRBD1. This CDR3 is built from 17 residues. Germline V lookup: CDR1 SGHRS, CDR2 YFSETQ. The J segment lost 0 bases and the V segment lost 3 bases, leaving 9 bases of the junction unmatched. CDR3 in amino acids: CASSSALGQYSGNTIYF. The CDR3 nucleotides are TGCGCCAGCAGCTCCGCCTTGGGACAGTACTCTGGAAACACCATATATTTT.

The chain combines TRBV6-6 with TRBJ2-1, with D possibly matching TRBD1 (5 bases). V lost 10 bases to trimming and J lost 5 bases, with 18 bases between them. CDR1 MNHNY and CDR2 SVGAGI come from the germline V gene (reference sequence). This CDR3 comprises 14 residues. This CDR3 is CATINWGGNNEQFF. In DNA, the CDR3 is TGTGCCACCATAAACTGGGGCGGAAACAATGAGCAGTTCTTC.

This clone was observed once. The chain links TRBV9 to TRBJ2-2; weak D call: TRBD1 (5 bases). From germline, CDR1 is SGDLS and CDR2 YYNGEE. V lost 0 bases and J lost 2, with 17 bases in between. The CDR3 contains 18 residues. The CDR3 bases are TGTGCCAGCAGCGTAGGTCAGGGATCTAGGGAAAACACCGGGGAGCTGTTTTTT. Protein product: CASSVGQGSRENTGELFF.

The chain has TRBV28 and TRBJ2-1; 10 positions match TRBD2. After removal of 3 bases from V and 4 bases from J, the junction contained 3 bases not matched to a gene. The CDR3 runs 15 residues. Germline assignment: CDR1 MDHEN and CDR2 SYDVKM. The CDR3 region has the DNA TGTGCCAGCAGTTTTCTAGCGGGGGTATACAATGAGCAGTTCTTC. Translating gives CASSFLAGVYNEQFF.

Here the CDR3 DNA reads TGTGCCAGCAGTTACTCAGGGACAGGGGCTGAAAAACTGTTTTTT. It specifies CASSYSGTGAEKLFF. The rearrangement links TRBV6-5 to TRBJ1-4; TRBD1 matches 10 bases. The CDR3 loop spans 15 amino acids. With 0 bases clipped from V and 7 bases from J, the junction kept 2 bases outside the gene matches. Germline values: CDR1 MNHEY, CDR2 SVGAGI.

In nucleotides, the CDR3 is TGTGCCAGCTCACCAATGGACAGGAGCTTCTACGAGCAGTACTTC. Translating gives CASSPMDRSFYEQYF. The rearrangement links TRBV18 to TRBJ2-5; 7 bases agree with TRBD1. The better agreement between TRBJ2-7 and the DNA end casts doubt on the J call. Germline values: CDR1 KGHSH, CDR2 LQKENI. The CDR3 runs 15 residues.

The chain couples TRBV7-2 to TRBJ2-1; 8 nucleotides line up with TRBD2. With V trimmed by 3 bases and J by 6 bases, 4 bases remained unmatched. CDR1 is SGHTA and CDR2 is FQGNSA in the germline V gene. The length of the CDR3 is 14 residues. Here the CDR3 reads CASSFGGGPNEQFF. As DNA, the CDR3 is TGTGCCAGCAGCTTTGGCGGGGGGCCCAATGAGCAGTTCTTC.

This rearrangement joins TRBV7-2 to TRBJ1-2, with TRBD1 as a possible D gene (5 bases). The CDR3 sequence is 14 residues long. V was clipped by 5 bases and J by 0 bases, with 10 bases between them. Looked up from germline, CDR1 is SGHTA and CDR2 is FQGNSA. The CDR3 region has the DNA TGTGCCAGCAGCCGGGGGACCCCTAACTATGGCTACACCTTC. Encoded protein: CASSRGTPNYGYTF.

J is TRBJ2-3 and V is TRBV5-1; TRBD2 matches at 13 bases. Unmatched junction bases numbered 16, after V lost 1 base and J lost 2 bases. The CDR3 loop spans 21 amino acids. CDR1 and CDR2 from the germline V gene are SGHRS and YFSETQ. The DNA for the CDR3 is TGCGCCAGCAGCTTGAATTCGGGACTACTAGCGGGGGGGCCTGACACAGATACGCAGTATTTT. Translating it yields CASSLNSGLLAGGPDTDTQYF.

The chain combines TRBV6-6 with TRBJ1-3; 7 bases agree with TRBD1. J gave up 4 bases and V 5 bases, and 2 bases lay outside the gene matches. Looked up from germline, CDR1 is MNHNY and CDR2 is SVGAGI (reference sequence). The CDR3 runs 13 residues. The CDR3 sequence: CASSATGGNTIYF. The CDR3 nucleotides read TGTGCCAGCAGTGCGACAGGGGGAAACACCATATATTTT.